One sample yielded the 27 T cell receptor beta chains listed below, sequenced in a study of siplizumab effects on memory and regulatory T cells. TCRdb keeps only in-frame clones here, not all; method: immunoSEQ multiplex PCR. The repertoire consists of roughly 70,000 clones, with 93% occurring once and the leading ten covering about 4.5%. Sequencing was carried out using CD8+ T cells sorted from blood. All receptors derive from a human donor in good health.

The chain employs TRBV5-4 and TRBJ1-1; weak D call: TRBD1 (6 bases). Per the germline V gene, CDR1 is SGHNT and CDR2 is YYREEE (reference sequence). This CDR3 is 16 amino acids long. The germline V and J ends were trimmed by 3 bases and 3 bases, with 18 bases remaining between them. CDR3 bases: TGTGCCAGCAGCTCCGGACCGACAGGTTGGGACACTGAAGCTTTCTTT. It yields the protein CASSSGPTGWDTEAFF.

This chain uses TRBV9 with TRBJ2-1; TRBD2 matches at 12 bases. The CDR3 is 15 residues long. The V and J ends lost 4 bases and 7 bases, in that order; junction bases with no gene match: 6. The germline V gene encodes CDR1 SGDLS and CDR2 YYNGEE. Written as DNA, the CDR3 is TGTGCCAGCAGCCTCCCTAGCGGGGGGGGTAATGAGCAGTTCTTC. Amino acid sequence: CASSLPSGGGNEQFF. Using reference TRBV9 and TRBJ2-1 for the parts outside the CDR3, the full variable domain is DSGVTQTPKHLITATGQRVTLRCSPRSGDLSVYWYQQSLDQGLQFLIQYYNGEERAKGNILERFSAQQFPDLHSELNLSSLELGDSALYFCASSLPSGGGNEQFFGPGTRLTVL.

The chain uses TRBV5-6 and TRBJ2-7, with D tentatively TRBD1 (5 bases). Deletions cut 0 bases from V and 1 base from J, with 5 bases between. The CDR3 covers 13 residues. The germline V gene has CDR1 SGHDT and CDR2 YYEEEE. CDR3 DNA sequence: TGTGCCAGCAGCTTGGGACAGTCCTACGAGCAGTACTTC. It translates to CASSLGQSYEQYF.

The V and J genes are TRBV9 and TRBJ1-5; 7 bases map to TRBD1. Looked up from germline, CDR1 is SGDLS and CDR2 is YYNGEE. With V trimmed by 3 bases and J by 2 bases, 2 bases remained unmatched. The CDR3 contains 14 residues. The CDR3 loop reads CASSATGGNQPQHF. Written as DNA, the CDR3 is TGTGCCAGCAGCGCTACAGGGGGCAATCAGCCCCAGCATTTT. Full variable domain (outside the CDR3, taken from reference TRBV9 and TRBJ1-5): DSGVTQTPKHLITATGQRVTLRCSPRSGDLSVYWYQQSLDQGLQFLIQYYNGEERAKGNILERFSAQQFPDLHSELNLSSLELGDSALYFCASSATGGNQPQHFGDGTRLSIL.

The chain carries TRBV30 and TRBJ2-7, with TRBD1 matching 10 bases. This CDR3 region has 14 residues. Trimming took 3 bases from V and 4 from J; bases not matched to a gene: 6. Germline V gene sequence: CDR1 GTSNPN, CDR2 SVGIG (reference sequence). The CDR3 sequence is CAWSGTGDLYEQYF. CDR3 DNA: TGTGCCTGGAGCGGGACAGGGGATCTTTACGAGCAGTACTTC.

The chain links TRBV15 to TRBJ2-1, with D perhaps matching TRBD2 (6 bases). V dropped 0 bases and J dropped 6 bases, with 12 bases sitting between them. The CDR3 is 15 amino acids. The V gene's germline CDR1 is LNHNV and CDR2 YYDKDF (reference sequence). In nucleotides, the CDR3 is TGTGCCACCAGCAGAGAGGGGGGTCCCGCCAATGAGCAGTTCTTC. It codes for CATSREGGPANEQFF.

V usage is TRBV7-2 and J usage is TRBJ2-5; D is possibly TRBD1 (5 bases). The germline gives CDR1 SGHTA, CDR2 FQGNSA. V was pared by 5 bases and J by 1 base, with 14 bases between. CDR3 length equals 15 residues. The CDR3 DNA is TGTGCCAGCAGCCTAACGGTCCAGGGCCAAGAGACCCAGTACTTC. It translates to CASSLTVQGQETQYF. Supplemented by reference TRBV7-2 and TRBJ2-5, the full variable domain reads GAGVSQSPSNKVTEKGKDVELRCDPISGHTALYWYRQSLGQGLEFLIYFQGNSAPDKSGLPSDRFSAERTGGSVSTLTIQRTQQEDSAVYLCASSLTVQGQETQYFGPGTRLLVL.

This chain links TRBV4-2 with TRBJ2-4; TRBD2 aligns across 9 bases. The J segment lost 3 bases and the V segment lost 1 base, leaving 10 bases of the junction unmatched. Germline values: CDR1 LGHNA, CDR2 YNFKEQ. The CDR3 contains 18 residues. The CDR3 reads CASSQGFGGGALKNIQYF. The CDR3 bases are TGTGCCAGCAGCCAAGGATTTGGCGGGGGGGCTCTCAAAAACATTCAGTACTTC.

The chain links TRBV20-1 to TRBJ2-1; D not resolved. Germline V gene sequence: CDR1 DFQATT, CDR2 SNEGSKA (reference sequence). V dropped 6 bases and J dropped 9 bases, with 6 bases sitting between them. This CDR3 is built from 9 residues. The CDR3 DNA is TGCAGTGCCCTTGTTGAGCAGTTCTTC. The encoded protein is CSALVEQFF.

CDR3 sequence: CAWSWGSTDTQYF. Here the CDR3 DNA reads TGTGCCTGGAGTTGGGGGAGCACAGATACGCAGTATTTT. This chain joins TRBV30 and TRBJ2-3; D possibly matches TRBD1 or TRBD2 (5 bases each). The CDR3 has 13 residues. V lost 2 bases to trimming and J lost 0 bases, with 6 bases between them. Germline loops: CDR1 GTSNPN, CDR2 SVGIG (reference sequence).

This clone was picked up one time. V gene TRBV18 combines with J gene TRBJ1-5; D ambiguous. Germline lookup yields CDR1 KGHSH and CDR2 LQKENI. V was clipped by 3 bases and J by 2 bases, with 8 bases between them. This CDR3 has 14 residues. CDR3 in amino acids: CASSPLGGNQPQHF. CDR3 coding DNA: TGTGCCAGCTCACCTCTTGGGGGCAATCAGCCCCAGCATTTT.

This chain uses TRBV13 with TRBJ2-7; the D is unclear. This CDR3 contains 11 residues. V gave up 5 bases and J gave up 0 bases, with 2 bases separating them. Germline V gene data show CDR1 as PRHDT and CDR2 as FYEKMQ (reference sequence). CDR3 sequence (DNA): TGTGCCAGCAGCAGCTCCTACGAGCAGTACTTC. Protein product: CASSSSYEQYF.

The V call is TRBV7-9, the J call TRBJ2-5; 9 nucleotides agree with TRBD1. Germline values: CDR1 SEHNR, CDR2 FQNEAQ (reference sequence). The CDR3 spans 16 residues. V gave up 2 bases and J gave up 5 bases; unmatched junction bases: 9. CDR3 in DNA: TGTGCCAGCAGCTTAAGTACGGGACAGGGAGGGGAGACCCAGTACTTC. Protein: CASSLSTGQGGETQYF.

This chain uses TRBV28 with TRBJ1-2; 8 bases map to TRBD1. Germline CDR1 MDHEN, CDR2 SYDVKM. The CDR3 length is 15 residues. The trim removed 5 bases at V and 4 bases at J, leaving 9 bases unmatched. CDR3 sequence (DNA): TGTGCCAGCAGTCTGTCAGGGGGCTCTAGCTATGGCTACACCTTC. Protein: CASSLSGGSSYGYTF.

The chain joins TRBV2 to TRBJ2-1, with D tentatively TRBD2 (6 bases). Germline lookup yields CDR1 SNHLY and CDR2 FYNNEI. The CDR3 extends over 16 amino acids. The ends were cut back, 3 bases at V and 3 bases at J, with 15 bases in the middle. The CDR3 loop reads CASSEMGRPIYNEQFF. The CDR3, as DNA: TGTGCCAGCAGTGAGATGGGGAGGCCGATCTACAATGAGCAGTTCTTC. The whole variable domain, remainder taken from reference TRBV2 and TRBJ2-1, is EPEVTQTPSHQVTQMGQEVILRCVPISNHLYFYWYRQILGQKVEFLVSFYNNEISEKSEIFDDQFSVERPDGSNFTLKIRSTKLEDSAMYFCASSEMGRPIYNEQFFGPGTRLTVL.

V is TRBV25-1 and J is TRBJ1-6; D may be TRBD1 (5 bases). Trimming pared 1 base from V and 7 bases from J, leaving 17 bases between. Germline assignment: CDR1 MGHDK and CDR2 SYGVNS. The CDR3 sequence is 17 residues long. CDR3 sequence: CASSEFGSARGNSPLHF. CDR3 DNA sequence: TGTGCCAGCAGTGAATTCGGATCCGCCCGGGGGAATTCACCCCTCCACTTT. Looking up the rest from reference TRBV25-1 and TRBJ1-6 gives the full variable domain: EADIYQTPRYLVIGTGKKITLECSQTMGHDKMYWYQQDPGMELHLIHYSYGVNSTEKGDLSSESTVSRIRTEHFPLTLESARPSHTSQYLCASSEFGSARGNSPLHFGNGTRLTVT.

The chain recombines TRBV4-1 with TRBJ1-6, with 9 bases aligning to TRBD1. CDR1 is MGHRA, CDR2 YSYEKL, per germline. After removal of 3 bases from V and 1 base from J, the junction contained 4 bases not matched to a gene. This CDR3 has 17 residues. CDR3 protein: CASSHDDRGSYNSPLHF. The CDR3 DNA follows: TGCGCCAGCAGCCATGACGACAGGGGGTCCTATAATTCACCCCTCCACTTT.

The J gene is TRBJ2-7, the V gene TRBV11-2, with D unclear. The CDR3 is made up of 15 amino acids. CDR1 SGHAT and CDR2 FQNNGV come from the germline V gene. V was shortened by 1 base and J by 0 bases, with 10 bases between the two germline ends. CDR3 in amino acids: CASSLAIGYSYEQYF. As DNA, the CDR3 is TGTGCCAGCAGCTTAGCGATAGGGTACTCCTACGAGCAGTACTTC. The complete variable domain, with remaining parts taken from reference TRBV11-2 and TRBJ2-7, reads EAGVAQSPRYKIIEKRQSVAFWCNPISGHATLYWYQQILGQGPKLLIQFQNNGVVDDSQLPKDRFSAERLKGVDSTLKIQPAKLEDSAVYLCASSLAIGYSYEQYFGPGTRLTVT.

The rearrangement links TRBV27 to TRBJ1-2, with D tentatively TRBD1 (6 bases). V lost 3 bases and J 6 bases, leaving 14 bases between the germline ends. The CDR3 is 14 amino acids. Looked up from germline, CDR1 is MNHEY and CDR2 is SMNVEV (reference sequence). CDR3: CASSFGQGLDGYTF. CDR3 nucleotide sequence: TGTGCCAGCAGTTTCGGGCAGGGGCTTGATGGCTACACCTTC.

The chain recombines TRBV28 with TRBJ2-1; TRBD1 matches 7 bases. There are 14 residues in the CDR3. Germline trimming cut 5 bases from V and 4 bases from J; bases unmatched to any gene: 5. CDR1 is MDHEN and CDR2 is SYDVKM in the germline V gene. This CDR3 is CASSLPGQYNEQFF. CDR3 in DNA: TGTGCCAGCAGTCTACCGGGACAGTACAATGAGCAGTTCTTC.

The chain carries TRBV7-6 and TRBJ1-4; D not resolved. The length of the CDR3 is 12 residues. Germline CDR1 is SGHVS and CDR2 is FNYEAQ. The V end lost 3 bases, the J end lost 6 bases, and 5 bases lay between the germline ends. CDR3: CASSLADEKLFF. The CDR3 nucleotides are TGTGCCAGCAGCTTGGCGGATGAAAAACTGTTTTTT.

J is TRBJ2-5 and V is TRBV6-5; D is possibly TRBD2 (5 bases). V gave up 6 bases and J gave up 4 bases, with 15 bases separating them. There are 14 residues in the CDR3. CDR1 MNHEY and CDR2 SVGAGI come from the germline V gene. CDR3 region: CASRKGTSGETQYF. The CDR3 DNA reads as TGTGCCAGCAGAAAGGGTACTAGTGGAGAGACCCAGTACTTC.

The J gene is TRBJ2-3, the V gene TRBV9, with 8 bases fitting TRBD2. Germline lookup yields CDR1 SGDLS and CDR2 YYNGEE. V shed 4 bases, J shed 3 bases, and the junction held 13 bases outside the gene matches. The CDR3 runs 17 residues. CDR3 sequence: CASSSRTSRGETDTQYF. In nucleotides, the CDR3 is TGTGCCAGCAGCTCTAGGACTAGCCGGGGGGAAACAGATACGCAGTATTTT.

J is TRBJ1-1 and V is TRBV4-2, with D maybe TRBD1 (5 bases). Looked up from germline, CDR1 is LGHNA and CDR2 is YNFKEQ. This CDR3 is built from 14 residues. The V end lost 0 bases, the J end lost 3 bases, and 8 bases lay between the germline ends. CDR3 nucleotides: TGTGCCAGCAGCCAAGATCGGGGGGACACTGAAGCTTTCTTT. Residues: CASSQDRGDTEAFF.

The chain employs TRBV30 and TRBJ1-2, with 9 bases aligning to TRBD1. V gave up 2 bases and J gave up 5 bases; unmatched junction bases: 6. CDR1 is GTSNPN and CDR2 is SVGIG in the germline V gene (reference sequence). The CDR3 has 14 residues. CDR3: CAWSHRGTGYGYTF. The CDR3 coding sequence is TGTGCCTGGAGTCACCGAGGGACAGGGTATGGCTACACCTTC.

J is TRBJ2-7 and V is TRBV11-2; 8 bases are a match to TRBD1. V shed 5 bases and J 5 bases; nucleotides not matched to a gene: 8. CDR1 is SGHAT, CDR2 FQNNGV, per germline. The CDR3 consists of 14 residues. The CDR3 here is CASSEDRVHDEQYF. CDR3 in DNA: TGTGCCAGCAGCGAGGACAGGGTCCATGACGAGCAGTACTTC. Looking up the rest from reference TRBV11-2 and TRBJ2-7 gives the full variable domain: EAGVAQSPRYKIIEKRQSVAFWCNPISGHATLYWYQQILGQGPKLLIQFQNNGVVDDSQLPKDRFSAERLKGVDSTLKIQPAKLEDSAVYLCASSEDRVHDEQYFGPGTRLTVT.

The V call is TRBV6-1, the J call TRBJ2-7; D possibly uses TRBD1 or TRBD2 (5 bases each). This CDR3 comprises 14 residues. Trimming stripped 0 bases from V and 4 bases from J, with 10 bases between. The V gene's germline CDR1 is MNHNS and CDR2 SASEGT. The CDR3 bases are TGTGCCAGCAGTGAAGCCGGTGAGGGGTACGAGCAGTACTTC. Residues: CASSEAGEGYEQYF.